The TCR beta chain described here comes from a study of T cell responses to AZD1222 COVID-19 vaccine. Germline loops: CDR1 MNHEY, CDR2 SMNVEV (reference sequence). V was pared by 0 bases and J by 1 base, with 6 bases between. The CDR3 sequence is 14 residues long. Findings of the study overall: Spike-specific TCR repertoires showed rising breadth and depth after two AZD1222 doses.

Profiling relied on immunoSEQ multiplex PCR, and the TCRdb table lists in-frame clones only, not all of them. The sample shows approximately 130,000 clones, 75% to 90% of them seen only once. Notes on this clone: Its antigen is unknown.

The sample in question was peripheral blood, obtained on day 0 of MenACWY control vaccination. V usage is TRBV27 and J usage is TRBJ1-1; TRBD1 might be the D (5 bases). The receptor comes from an adult in good health. The CDR3: CASSLSGANTEAFF. The CDR3 DNA reads TGTGCCAGCAGTTTATCCGGGGCGAACACTGAAGCTTTCTTT.